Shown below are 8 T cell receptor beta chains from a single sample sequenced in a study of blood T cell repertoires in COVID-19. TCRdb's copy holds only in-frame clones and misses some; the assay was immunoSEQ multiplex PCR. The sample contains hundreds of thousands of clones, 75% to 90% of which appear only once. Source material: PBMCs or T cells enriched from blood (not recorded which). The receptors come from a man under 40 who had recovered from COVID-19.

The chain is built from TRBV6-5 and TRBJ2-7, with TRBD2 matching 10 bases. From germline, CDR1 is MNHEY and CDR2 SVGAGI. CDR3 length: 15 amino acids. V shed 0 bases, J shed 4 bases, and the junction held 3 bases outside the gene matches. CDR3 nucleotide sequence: TGTGCCAGCAGTTACTCGCCTAGCGGGAGTTACGAGCAGTACTTC. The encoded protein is CASSYSPSGSYEQYF.

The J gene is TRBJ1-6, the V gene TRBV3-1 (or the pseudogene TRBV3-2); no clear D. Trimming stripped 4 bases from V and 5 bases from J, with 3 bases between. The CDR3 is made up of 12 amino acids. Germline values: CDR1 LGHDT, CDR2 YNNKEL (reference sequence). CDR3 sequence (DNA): TGTGCCAGCAGCCCTGATAATTCACCCCTCCACTTT. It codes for CASSPDNSPLHF.

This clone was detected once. DNA for the CDR3: TGCGCCAGCAGTGAGTCACCGGTTCTTTCCTACAATGAGCAGTTCTTC. Amino acids: CASSESPVLSYNEQFF. This sequence joins TRBV10-1 and TRBJ2-1; D is ambiguous. Germline CDR1 reads WNHNN; CDR2 reads SYGVQD (reference sequence). The CDR3 sequence is 16 residues long. V shed 0 bases and J shed 1 base, with 10 bases lying between them.

The DNA for the CDR3 is TGTGCCAGCAGCACGGGGGGCTACGAGCAGTACTTC. Encoded protein: CASSTGGYEQYF. The chain couples TRBV11-2 to TRBJ2-7; 7 bases agree with TRBD2. The CDR3 totals 12 residues. The germline CDR1 and CDR2 sequences are SGHAT and FQNNGV. The V segment lost 5 bases and the J segment 3 bases; nucleotides outside the gene matches: 1.

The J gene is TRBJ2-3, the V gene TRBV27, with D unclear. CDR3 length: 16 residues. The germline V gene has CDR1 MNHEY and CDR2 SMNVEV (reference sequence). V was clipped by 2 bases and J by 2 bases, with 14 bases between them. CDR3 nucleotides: TGTGCCAGCAGTTTACTGGGCGCGAAATCCACAGATACGCAGTATTTT. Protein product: CASSLLGAKSTDTQYF.

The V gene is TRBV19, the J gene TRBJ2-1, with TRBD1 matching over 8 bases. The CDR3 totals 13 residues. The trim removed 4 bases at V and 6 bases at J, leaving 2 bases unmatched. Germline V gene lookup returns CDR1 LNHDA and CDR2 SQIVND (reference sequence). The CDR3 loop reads CASSTTGGNEQFF. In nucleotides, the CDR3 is TGTGCCAGTAGTACCACAGGGGGCAATGAGCAGTTCTTC.

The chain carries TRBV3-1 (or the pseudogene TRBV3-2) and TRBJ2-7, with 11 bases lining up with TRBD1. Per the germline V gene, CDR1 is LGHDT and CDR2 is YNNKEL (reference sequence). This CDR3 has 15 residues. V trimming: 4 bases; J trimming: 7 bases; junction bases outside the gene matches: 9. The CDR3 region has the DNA TGTGCCAGCAGCCTCATCGGACAGGGGGCTGCGGAGCAGTACTTC. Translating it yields CASSLIGQGAAEQYF.

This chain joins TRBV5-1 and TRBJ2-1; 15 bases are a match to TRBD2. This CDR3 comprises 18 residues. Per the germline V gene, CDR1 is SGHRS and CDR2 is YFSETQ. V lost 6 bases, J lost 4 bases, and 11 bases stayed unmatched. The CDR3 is CASNVGLAGGPSYNEQFF. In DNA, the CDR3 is TGCGCCAGCAACGTAGGACTAGCGGGAGGGCCCTCGTACAATGAGCAGTTCTTC.